Presented here are 21 T cell receptor beta chains from one specimen sequenced in a study of blood T cell repertoires in COVID-19. This table comes from immunoSEQ multiplex PCR, and its TCRdb copy is limited to in-frame clones, with some not included. This sample has around 470,000 clones, with roughly 87% found just once. Sequenced: peripheral blood. The source of these receptors is a man in his late teens or twenties with COVID-19, enrolled during active disease.

The rearrangement joins TRBV19 to TRBJ1-6; no clear D gene. The V gene lost 6 bases and the J gene lost 8 bases, with 17 bases spanning the gap. Germline assignment: CDR1 LNHDA and CDR2 SQIVND (reference sequence). The CDR3 length is 15 residues. CDR3 protein: CASSVGRNGDSPLHF. The CDR3 nucleotides are TGTGCCAGTAGCGTGGGCCGTAACGGGGATTCACCCCTCCACTTT.

V is TRBV2 and J is TRBJ2-2, with D unclear. Germline V lookup: CDR1 SNHLY, CDR2 FYNNEI. The V and J ends lost 6 bases and 6 bases respectively, with 14 bases between them. The CDR3 has 14 amino acids. The CDR3 DNA sequence: TGTGCCAGCAGGGAGCTTGTTAACGCCGGGGAGCTGTTTTTT. Translated: CASRELVNAGELFF.

The chain couples TRBV6-5 to TRBJ2-7, with 12 bases matching TRBD1. CDR3 length: 14 residues. After removal of 6 bases from V and 5 bases from J, the junction contained 5 bases not matched to a gene. Looked up from germline, CDR1 is MNHEY and CDR2 is SVGAGI. The CDR3 DNA reads as TGTGCCAGCAGCGGGACAGGGGGCTTTGACGAGCAGTACTTC. Translation gives CASSGTGGFDEQYF.

This clone was observed a handful of times. The chain employs TRBV3-1 (or the pseudogene TRBV3-2) and TRBJ1-1; no clear D gene. Trimming took off 2 bases at V and 6 bases at J, with 10 bases between the two ends. The CDR3 totals 13 residues. Germline assignment: CDR1 LGHDT and CDR2 YNNKEL (reference sequence). The CDR3 DNA reads as TGTGCCAGCAGCCAACGTAGGGAGTCTGAAGCTTTCTTT. Protein sequence: CASSQRRESEAFF.

The chain's CDR3 is CASSPTGELFF. CDR3 DNA sequence: TGTGCCAGCAGTCCTACCGGGGAGCTGTTTTTT. The chain joins TRBV2 to TRBJ2-2; D not resolved. The CDR3 runs to 11 residues. V gave up 5 bases and J gave up 5 bases, with 3 bases separating them. In germline, CDR1 is SNHLY, CDR2 FYNNEI.

This chain uses TRBV7-9 with TRBJ2-3, with D possibly being TRBD2 (5 bases). CDR3 length: 15 amino acids. Trimming removed 3 bases at V and 2 bases at J, with 12 bases between. From germline, CDR1 is SEHNR and CDR2 FQNEAQ (reference sequence). This CDR3 reads CASSFTGTDTDTQYF. In DNA, the CDR3 is TGTGCCAGCAGCTTTACGGGAACAGACACAGATACGCAGTATTTT.

The V call is TRBV5-4, the J call TRBJ2-3; 13 nucleotides line up with TRBD2. The V and J ends lost 3 bases and 4 bases, in that order; junction bases with no gene match: 5. Looked up from germline, CDR1 is SGHNT and CDR2 is YYREEE (reference sequence). The CDR3 covers 16 residues. CDR3 loop: CASSSSLAGGADTQYF. CDR3 DNA: TGTGCCAGCAGCTCATCACTAGCGGGGGGGGCAGATACGCAGTATTTT. Complete variable domain (other parts from reference TRBV5-4 and TRBJ2-3): ETGVTQSPTHLIKTRGQQVTLRCSSQSGHNTVSWYQQALGQGPQFIFQYYREEENGRGNFPPRFSGLQFPNYSSELNVNALELDDSALYLCASSSSLAGGADTQYFGPGTRLTVL.

This chain links TRBV7-9 with TRBJ2-4; 7 nucleotides agree with TRBD1. Germline V CDR1 and CDR2: SEHNR, FQNEAQ (reference sequence). The CDR3 sequence is 13 residues long. V was pared by 5 bases and J by 6 bases, with 4 bases of the junction left unmatched. The chain's CDR3 is CASSQRDRNIQYF. The CDR3 nucleotides are TGTGCCAGCAGCCAACGGGACAGAAACATTCAGTACTTC.

This chain uses TRBV6-1 with TRBJ2-7; TRBD1 agrees at 7 bases. Losses at the gene ends were 3 bases for V and 9 bases for J; bases not matched to a gene: 17. The CDR3 contains 16 residues. Germline CDR1 MNHNS, CDR2 SASEGT. CDR3 nucleotide sequence: TGTGCCAGCAGTGAGCTCGGCGGACAGGCCGTCTCCGGGCAGTACTTC. It codes for CASSELGGQAVSGQYF.

The chain employs TRBV4-1 and TRBJ2-1; 7 positions agree with TRBD2. The V segment lost 4 bases and the J segment 7 bases; nucleotides outside the gene matches: 19. This CDR3 contains 18 residues. Germline V gene sequence: CDR1 MGHRA, CDR2 YSYEKL. CDR3 coding DNA: TGCGCCAGCAGCCCCCACTCCTCGACCGCGGGACTAACTAATGAGCAGTTCTTC. Encoded protein: CASSPHSSTAGLTNEQFF.

The chain employs TRBV11-2 and TRBJ1-4; maybe TRBD1 (6 bases). V dropped 2 bases and J dropped 10 bases, with 20 bases sitting between them. This CDR3 spans 16 amino acids. The germline V gene encodes CDR1 SGHAT and CDR2 FQNNGV. CDR3 in DNA: TGTGCCAGCAGCTTACCTACAGGAAGGGGGTTGGGAAAACTGTTTTTT. This translates into CASSLPTGRGLGKLFF.

The chain joins TRBV6-1 to TRBJ2-7; 8 positions match TRBD2. After removal of 2 bases from V and 2 bases from J, the junction contained 5 bases not matched to a gene. The germline V gene encodes CDR1 MNHNS and CDR2 SASEGT. The CDR3 length is 15 residues. The CDR3 reads CASSEPMGLAYEQYF. CDR3 nucleotides: TGTGCCAGCAGTGAACCTATGGGACTAGCCTACGAGCAGTACTTC.

V usage is TRBV7-9 and J usage is TRBJ2-3; maybe TRBD1 (6 bases). Per germline, CDR1 SEHNR and CDR2 FQNEAQ (reference sequence). The V gene lost 5 bases and the J gene lost 0 bases, with 12 bases spanning the gap. The CDR3 sequence is 15 residues long. The CDR3: CASSPGQSSTDTQYF. As DNA, the CDR3 is TGTGCCAGCAGCCCGGGACAAAGTAGCACAGATACGCAGTATTTT.

The J gene is TRBJ2-7, the V gene TRBV6-5; no clear D. The CDR3 runs to 13 residues. The germline V gene encodes CDR1 MNHEY and CDR2 SVGAGI. V lost 4 bases and J 2 bases, leaving 9 bases between the germline ends. CDR3 region: CASSFFSAYEQYF. The CDR3 DNA reads TGTGCCAGCAGTTTCTTCTCGGCCTACGAGCAGTACTTC.

J is TRBJ2-1 and V is TRBV7-8; perhaps TRBD1 as D (5 bases). Germline V gives CDR1 SGHVS, CDR2 FQNEAQ. This CDR3 has 14 residues. Trimming removed 5 bases at V and 7 bases at J, with 15 bases between. CDR3 sequence reads: CASSLRSQGNEQFF. CDR3 nucleotide sequence: TGTGCCAGCAGCCTTCGGAGCCAGGGAAATGAGCAGTTCTTC.

This chain connects TRBV7-9 to TRBJ2-7; 8 nucleotides match TRBD1. Germline trimming cut 2 bases from V and 3 bases from J; bases unmatched to any gene: 3. Per germline, CDR1 SEHNR and CDR2 FQNEAQ (reference sequence). CDR3 length: 14 amino acids. DNA of the CDR3: TGTGCCAGCAGCTTACCGGGACAGGTCTACGAGCAGTACTTC. Encoded protein: CASSLPGQVYEQYF.

This chain joins TRBV2 and TRBJ2-1, with D possibly being TRBD2 (6 bases). Per germline, CDR1 SNHLY and CDR2 FYNNEI. The CDR3 runs 15 residues. Trimming removed 8 bases from V and 0 bases from J, with 14 bases in between. The CDR3 DNA follows: TGTGCCAGCGGTGGCGGGGTCAGCTCCTACAATGAGCAGTTCTTC. It codes for CASGGGVSSYNEQFF.

This clone came up many times. This chain connects TRBV11-2 to TRBJ1-5; perhaps TRBD1 as D (5 bases). The CDR3 is 16 residues long. Germline values: CDR1 SGHAT, CDR2 FQNNGV. Deletions cut 2 bases from V and 4 bases from J, with 15 bases between. CDR3 coding DNA: TGTGCCAGCAGCTTATCGTCGACAGAAATTAATCAGCCCCAGCATTTT. It specifies CASSLSSTEINQPQHF.

The chain has TRBV27 and TRBJ2-7; 9 bases are a match to TRBD2. The germline V gene has CDR1 MNHEY and CDR2 SMNVEV (reference sequence). The CDR3 spans 19 residues. V trimming: 5 bases; J trimming: 4 bases; junction bases outside the gene matches: 21. In DNA, the CDR3 is TGTGCCAGCAGTCCCCAGACCCTCATAGCGGGAGTTATGAGATACGAGCAGTACTTC. It specifies CASSPQTLIAGVMRYEQYF.

The chain has TRBV12-3 or TRBV12-4 and TRBJ1-1, with D hard to call. V was trimmed by 5 bases and J by 11 bases, leaving 12 bases between them. The CDR3 totals 11 residues. The CDR3 nucleotides read TGTGCCAGCAGTACAGCGGTTGTGGCTTTCTTT. Amino acid sequence: CASSTAVVAFF.

This chain uses TRBV19 with TRBJ1-1; no firm D call. This CDR3 comprises 13 residues. Germline V gene lookup returns CDR1 LNHDA and CDR2 SQIVND (reference sequence). The CDR3 sequence: CASRSLTNTEAFF. CDR3 DNA: TGTGCTTCTAGGTCCCTGACGAACACTGAAGCTTTCTTT.